This T cell receptor beta chain stems from a study of T-cell memory formation after mild COVID-19. Across the whole study: For the most part, TCR clusters were specific to one donor.

TCRdb redid the calling of the 5' RACE reads with MiXCR, one entry per CDR3 protein. The sample lists roughly 190,000 distinct CDR3 sequences, 15% to 20% seen once, with 2.4% in the top ten. A few counts support this clonotype. Material for sequencing was PBMCs or a T cell subset sorted from them (not recorded which). The clonotype was recovered from an adult woman who had mild COVID-19 (a few samples of this study predate the infection). Cell type and time point are not known.

CDR3 sequence reads: CASSRRGATQETQYF. The CDR3 nucleotides read TGTGCCAGCTCGAGGCGGGGGGCAACCCAAGAGACCCAGTACTTC. This chain connects TRBV5-6 to TRBJ2-5; 8 bases align to TRBD2. The CDR3 is made up of 15 amino acids. Germline V gives CDR1 SGHDT, CDR2 YYEEEE. With 7 bases clipped from V and 1 base from J, the junction kept 9 bases outside the gene matches.